The T cell receptor (beta chain) under discussion was sequenced for a study of a mutant IDH1 vaccine in newly diagnosed glioma. TCRdb keeps only in-frame clones here, not all; method: immunoSEQ multiplex PCR. Found here are 25,000 to 35,000 clones, 75% to 90% of them singletons; the top ten hold 4% to 5.5%. The sample's time point: baseline, week 1 (first vaccination visit). The sample's treatment: pre-vaccination baseline after standard-of-care therapy. Trimming removed 9 bases from V and 7 bases from J; junction bases left unmatched: 5. The germline gives CDR1 MNHNY, CDR2 SVGAGI (reference sequence). CDR3 length: 12 residues.

The input for sequencing was PBMCs, taken from a glioma patient treated with radiotherapy, temozolomide or both. The chain couples TRBV6-6 to TRBJ2-7, with TRBD1 matching 11 bases. The TCR sequence derives from a woman between 35 and 50 years old with glioma. The CDR3 bases are TGTGCCAGTTGGACAGGGGGCGGGGAGCAGTACTTC. Protein: CASWTGGGEQYF.